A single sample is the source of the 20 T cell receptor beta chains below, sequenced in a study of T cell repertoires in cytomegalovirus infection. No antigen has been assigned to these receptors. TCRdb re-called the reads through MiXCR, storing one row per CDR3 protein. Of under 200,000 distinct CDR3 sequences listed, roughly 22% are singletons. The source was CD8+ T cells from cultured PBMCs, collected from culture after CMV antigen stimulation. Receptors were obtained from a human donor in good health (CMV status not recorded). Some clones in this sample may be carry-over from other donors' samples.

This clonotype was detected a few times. CDR3 nucleotides: TGTGCCAGCAGTCCCGGATCGACAGGGTACAATCAGCCCCAGCATTTT. Amino acid sequence: CASSPGSTGYNQPQHF. This chain joins TRBV27 and TRBJ1-5; 7 bases fit TRBD1. The CDR3 runs 16 residues. V lost 5 bases and J lost 3; bases outside the gene matches: 10. Germline-derived CDR1 and CDR2 are MNHEY and SMNVEV (reference sequence).

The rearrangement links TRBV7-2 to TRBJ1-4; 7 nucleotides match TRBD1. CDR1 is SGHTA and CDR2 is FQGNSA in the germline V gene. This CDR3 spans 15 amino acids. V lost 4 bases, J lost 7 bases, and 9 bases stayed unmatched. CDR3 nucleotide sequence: TGTGCCAGCAGCTACACAACAGGGGTAGCTGAAAAACTGTTTTTT. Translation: CASSYTTGVAEKLFF.

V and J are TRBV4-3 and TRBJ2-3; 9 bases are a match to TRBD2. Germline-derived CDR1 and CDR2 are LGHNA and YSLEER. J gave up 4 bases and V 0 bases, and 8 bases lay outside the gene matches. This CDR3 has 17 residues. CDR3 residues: CASSQDGAGGSADTQYF. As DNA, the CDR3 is TGCGCCAGCAGCCAAGATGGGGCGGGGGGGAGCGCAGATACGCAGTATTTT.

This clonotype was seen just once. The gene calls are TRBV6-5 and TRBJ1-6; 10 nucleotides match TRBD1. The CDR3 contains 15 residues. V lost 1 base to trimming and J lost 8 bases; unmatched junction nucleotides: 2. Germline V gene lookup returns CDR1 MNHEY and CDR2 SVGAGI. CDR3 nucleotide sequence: TGTGCCAGCAGTTACTGGGACAGGGGTTATTCACCCCTCCACTTT. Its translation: CASSYWDRGYSPLHF.

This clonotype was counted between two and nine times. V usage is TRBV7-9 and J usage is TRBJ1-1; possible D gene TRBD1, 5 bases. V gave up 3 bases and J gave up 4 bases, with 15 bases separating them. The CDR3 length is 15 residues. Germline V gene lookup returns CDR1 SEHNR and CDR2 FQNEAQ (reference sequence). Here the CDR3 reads CASSFSMGLVTEAFF. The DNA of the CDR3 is TGTGCCAGCAGCTTTTCGATGGGGCTGGTCACTGAAGCTTTCTTT. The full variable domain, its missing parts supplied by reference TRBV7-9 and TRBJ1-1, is DTGVSQNPRHKITKRGQNVTFRCDPISEHNRLYWYRQTLGQGPEFLTYFQNEAQLEKSRLLSDRFSAERPKGSFSTLEIQRTEQGDSAMYLCASSFSMGLVTEAFFGQGTRLTVV.

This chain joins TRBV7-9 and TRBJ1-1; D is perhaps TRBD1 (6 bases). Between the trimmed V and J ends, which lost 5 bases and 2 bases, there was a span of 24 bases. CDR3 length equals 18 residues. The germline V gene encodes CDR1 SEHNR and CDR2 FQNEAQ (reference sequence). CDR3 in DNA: TGTGCCAGCAGCCCCCCCCAGGGTGACCAGGGGCCCAACACTGAAGCTTTCTTT. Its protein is CASSPPQGDQGPNTEAFF.

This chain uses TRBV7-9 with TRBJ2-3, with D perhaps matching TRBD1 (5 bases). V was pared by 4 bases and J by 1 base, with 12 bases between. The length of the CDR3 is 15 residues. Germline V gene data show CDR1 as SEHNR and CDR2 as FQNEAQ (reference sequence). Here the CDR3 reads CASSYEQARTDTQYF. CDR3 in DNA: TGTGCCAGCAGCTACGAACAGGCCCGCACAGATACGCAGTATTTT.

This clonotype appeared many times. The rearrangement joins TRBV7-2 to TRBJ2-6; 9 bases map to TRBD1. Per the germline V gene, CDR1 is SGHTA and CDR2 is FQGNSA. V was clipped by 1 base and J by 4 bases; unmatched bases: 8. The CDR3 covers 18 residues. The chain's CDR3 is CASSLGGQGLSGANVLTF. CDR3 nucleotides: TGTGCCAGCAGCTTAGGGGGACAGGGTCTCTCGGGGGCCAACGTCCTGACTTTC.

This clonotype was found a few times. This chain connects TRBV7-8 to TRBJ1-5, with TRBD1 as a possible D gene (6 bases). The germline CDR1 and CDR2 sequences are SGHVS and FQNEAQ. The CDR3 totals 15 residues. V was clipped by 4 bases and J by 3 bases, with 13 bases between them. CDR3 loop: CASSSIRDTNQPQHF. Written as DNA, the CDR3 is TGTGCCAGCAGCTCAATCCGGGACACCAATCAGCCCCAGCATTTT. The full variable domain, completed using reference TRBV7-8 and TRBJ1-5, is GAGVSQSPRYKVAKRGQDVALRCDPISGHVSLFWYQQALGQGPEFLTYFQNEAQLDKSGLPSDRFFAERPEGSVSTLKIQRTQQEDSAVYLCASSSIRDTNQPQHFGDGTRLSIL.

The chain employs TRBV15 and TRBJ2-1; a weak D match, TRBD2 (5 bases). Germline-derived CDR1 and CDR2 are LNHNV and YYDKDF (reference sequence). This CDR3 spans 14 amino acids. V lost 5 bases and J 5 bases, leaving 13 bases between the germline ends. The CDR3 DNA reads TGTGCCACCAGCCGACGGGGAAGAAACAATGAGCAGTTCTTC. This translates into CATSRRGRNNEQFF.

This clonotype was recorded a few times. CDR3 nucleotide sequence: TGTGCCAGCAGTTTAACGGCTCTCGGCAATTCACCCCTCCACTTT. Its translation: CASSLTALGNSPLHF. This chain uses TRBV28 with TRBJ1-6; D ambiguous. The CDR3 consists of 15 residues. Looked up from germline, CDR1 is MDHEN and CDR2 is SYDVKM. The germline V and J ends were trimmed by 2 bases and 7 bases, with 12 bases remaining between them.

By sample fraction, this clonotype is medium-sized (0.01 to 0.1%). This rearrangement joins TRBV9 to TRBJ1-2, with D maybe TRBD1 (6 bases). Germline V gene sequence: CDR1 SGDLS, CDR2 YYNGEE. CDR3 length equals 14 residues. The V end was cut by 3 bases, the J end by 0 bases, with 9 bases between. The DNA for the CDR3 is TGTGCCAGCAGCGCGGACAGAGCTAACTATGGCTACACCTTC. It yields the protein CASSADRANYGYTF.

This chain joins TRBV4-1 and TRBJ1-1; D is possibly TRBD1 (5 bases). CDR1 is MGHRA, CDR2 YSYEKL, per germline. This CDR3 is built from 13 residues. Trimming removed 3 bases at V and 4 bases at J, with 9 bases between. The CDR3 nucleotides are TGCGCCAGCAGCCATCCTCAGGGCACTGAAGCTTTCTTT. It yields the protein CASSHPQGTEAFF.

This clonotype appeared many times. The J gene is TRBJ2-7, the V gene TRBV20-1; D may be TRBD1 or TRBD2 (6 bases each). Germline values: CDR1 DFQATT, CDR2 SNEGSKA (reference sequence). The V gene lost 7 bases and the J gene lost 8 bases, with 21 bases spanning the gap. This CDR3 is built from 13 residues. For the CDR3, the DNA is TGCAGTGTTGGGGGGCCAGAGGATCGGAAGCAGTACTTC. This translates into CSVGGPEDRKQYF.

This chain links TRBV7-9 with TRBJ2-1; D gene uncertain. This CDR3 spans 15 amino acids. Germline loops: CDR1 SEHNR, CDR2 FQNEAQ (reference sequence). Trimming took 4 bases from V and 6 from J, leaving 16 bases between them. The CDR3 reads CASSSPLGLVNEQFF. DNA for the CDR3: TGTGCCAGCAGCTCACCTCTCGGGCTTGTCAATGAGCAGTTCTTC. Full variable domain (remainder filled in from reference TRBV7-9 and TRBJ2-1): DTGVSQNPRHKITKRGQNVTFRCDPISEHNRLYWYRQTLGQGPEFLTYFQNEAQLEKSRLLSDRFSAERPKGSFSTLEIQRTEQGDSAMYLCASSSPLGLVNEQFFGPGTRLTVL.

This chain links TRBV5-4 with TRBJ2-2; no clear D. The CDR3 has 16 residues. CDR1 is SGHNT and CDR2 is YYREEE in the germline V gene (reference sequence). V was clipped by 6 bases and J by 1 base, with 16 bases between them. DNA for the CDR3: TGTGCCAGCACCCCCTACAGCAAGAGGAACACCGGGGAGCTGTTTTTT. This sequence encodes CASTPYSKRNTGELFF.

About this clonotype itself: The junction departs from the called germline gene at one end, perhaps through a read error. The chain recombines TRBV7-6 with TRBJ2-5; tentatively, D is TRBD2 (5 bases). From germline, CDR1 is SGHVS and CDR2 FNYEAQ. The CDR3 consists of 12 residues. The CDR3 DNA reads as TGTGCCAGCAGCCTAGCCAGAGAGACCCAGTACTTC. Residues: CASSLARETQYF.

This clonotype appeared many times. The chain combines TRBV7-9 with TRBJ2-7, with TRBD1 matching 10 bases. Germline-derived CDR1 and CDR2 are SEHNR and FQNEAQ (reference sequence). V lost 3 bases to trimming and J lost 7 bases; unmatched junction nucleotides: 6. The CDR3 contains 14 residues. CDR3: CASSLGQGMSEQYF. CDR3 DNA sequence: TGTGCCAGCAGCTTGGGACAGGGGATGAGTGAGCAGTACTTC. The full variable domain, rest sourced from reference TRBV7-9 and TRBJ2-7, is DTGVSQNPRHKITKRGQNVTFRCDPISEHNRLYWYRQTLGQGPEFLTYFQNEAQLEKSRLLSDRFSAERPKGSFSTLEIQRTEQGDSAMYLCASSLGQGMSEQYFGPGTRLTVT.

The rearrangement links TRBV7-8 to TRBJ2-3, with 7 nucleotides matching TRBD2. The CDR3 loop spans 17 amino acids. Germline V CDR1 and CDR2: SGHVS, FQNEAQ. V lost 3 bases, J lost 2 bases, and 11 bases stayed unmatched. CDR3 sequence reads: CASSFNPVREATDTQYF. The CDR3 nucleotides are TGTGCCAGCAGCTTTAACCCCGTCCGGGAGGCCACAGATACGCAGTATTTT.

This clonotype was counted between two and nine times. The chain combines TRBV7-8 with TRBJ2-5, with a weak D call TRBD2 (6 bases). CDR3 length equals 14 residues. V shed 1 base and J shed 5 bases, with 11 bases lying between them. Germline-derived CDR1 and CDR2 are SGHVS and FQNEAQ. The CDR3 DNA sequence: TGTGCCAGCAGCTTAGTGGGAGGTGGCGAGACCCAGTACTTC. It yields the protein CASSLVGGGETQYF.